This TCR beta chain was sequenced during a study of blood T cells in healthy people across ages. Whole-study findings and limits: Measured against age, TCR beta diversity per million T cells decreased in a roughly linear manner. Strong correlation was found linking TCR beta diversity to naive T cell percentage.

The extraction recovered at least 6 micrograms of total RNA per sample. It was with a sample-barcoded 5' primer and a J-beta primer mix that a second PCR of roughly 7 to 12 cycles was run. From the 5' RACE reads, TCRdb called clonotypes with MiXCR, one entry per CDR3 protein. The table lists 630,000 or so distinct CDR3 sequences, about 30% of them singletons. The CDR3 consists of 11 residues. From germline, CDR1 is DFQATT and CDR2 SNEGSKA (reference sequence). Deletions cut 4 bases from V and 3 bases from J, with 7 bases between. This clonotype is a singleton in its sample. Its cognate antigen is unknown. A much larger clone sits a single nucleotide away, making a read error possible.

This chain connects TRBV20-1 to TRBJ2-7, with D unclear. The receptor was isolated from a woman over 75 in good health. Sequencing was performed on blood. Written as DNA, the CDR3 is TGCAGTGCTAAGATGAGCTACGAGCAGTACTTC. The encoded protein is CSAKMSYEQYF.